The present T cell receptor beta chain was sequenced within a study of blood T cells in healthy people across ages (dated by TCRdb to between 2014 and 2017). Turning to the overall study: In model experiments, roughly one uniquely barcoded TCR beta cDNA molecule per two T cells was captured by template switching. The study measured age-related changes in TCR beta repertoire diversity using deep sequencing normalized with unique cDNA molecular identifiers. To avoid experimental bias, donors of different ages were distributed randomly across sequencing lanes. Using the same blood draw, the study looked at two additional independent replicas of 1 million unique cDNA reads for two donors, one aged 18 to 30 and the other aged 80 or older. Donors were grouped into four age groups: young (average 16 years), middle-aged (about 38), aged (roughly 62) and long-lived (around 82). The paper's findings and limits, for the study overall: Observed TCR beta diversity correlated strongly with the percentage of naive T cells measured by flow cytometry. Estimates of total diversity based on one million sequenced T cells were considered lower bounds and underestimates. Compared with the aged group, the long-lived group had more naive CD4+ T cells, fewer expanded clones and increased TCR diversity, a pattern suggesting age selection. Bulk unsorted PBMC profiling prevented conclusive comparison of naive and antigen-experienced compartments. Observed TCR beta diversity per million T cells fell roughly linearly with age, and a significant reduction was already apparent by age roughly 40. The CMV infection status of donors was not known, potentially confounding age-related changes in expanded clonotypes.

On this clonotype itself: The antigen it recognizes is unknown. The input lacks base qualities; no much larger clone sits a single base away.

V drops 4 bases and J drops 6 bases, leaving 13 bases in between. In the germline V gene, CDR1 corresponds to MDHEN and CDR2 to SYDVKM. The CDR3 contains 14 residues, cysteine and phenylalanine counted. The DNA shown is the 42-base CDR3, in frame from base 1. Libraries were made using 5' RACE. Instrument used: Illumina HiSeq 2500. The second PCR ran for roughly 6 to 11 cycles and used a J-beta primer mix along with a sample-barcoded 5' primer. Each TCR beta cDNA molecule received a unique molecular identifier from a template-switch 5' adaptor carrying 12 random nucleotides. Each sample yielded at least 2.5 million CDR3-containing paired-end reads. First-strand cDNA was synthesized from all RNA with the Mint cDNA synthesis kit, primed by a TRBC-specific oligonucleotide. Following uracil-DNA glycosylase treatment, a first 18-cycle PCR with universal primers M1SS and BC2_uni_R was performed on all cDNA. As for how the authors treated the data: For normalization, 1 million high-quality reads were randomly selected from each sample, with every read carrying a distinct molecular identifier. Reads sharing molecular identifiers were discarded rather than binned into consensus sequences. MiTCR, set to a Q25 quality threshold and the strictest error-elimination algorithm, was used for CDR3 identification, clonotype clustering and error correction. A nonparametric unseen species model using Euler transformation provided a lower-bound estimate of total TCR beta diversity. Using fastp at Q25 and MiXCR, TCRdb reprocessed the public reads and kept productive beta chains. For every CDR3 protein sequence, its rows merge into one entry that carries the most common genes and DNA. It is TCRdb's table, rather than the study itself, that gives the V and J calls and clone size. The sample has over 500,000 distinct CDR3 sequences on record, around 52% of them singletons. The ten largest clones take up roughly 14% of the sample.

The donors were 40 or so Caucasian individuals from Russia, aged roughly 6 to 95 years, who were systemically healthy. About 9.6 milliliters of peripheral blood were collected from each donor into EDTA-treated Vacutainer tubes. PBMCs were isolated by Ficoll-Paque density-gradient centrifugation, with at least 7 million obtained per sample. Trizol reagent was used to extract total RNA from the PBMCs, yielding at least 5.5 micrograms per sample. The percentages of naive CD45RAhigh/CD27high T cells were determined by flow cytometry on a PBMC aliquot from every donor. The TCR sequence derives from a woman of 80 years or more in good health. Material for sequencing was blood. Recombination joined TRBV28 with TRBJ1-5; TRBD1 might be the D gene, on 6 matching bases. The CDR3 here reads CASSSRGRGQPQHF. The bases are TGTGCCAGCAGTTCCAGGGGCCGGGGTCAGCCCCAGCATTTT.